This T cell receptor beta chain originates from a study of cytomegalovirus exposure and HLA in healthy donors. The PCR employed 60 Vbeta primers together with 13 Jbeta primers. Sequencing used immunoSEQ multiplex PCR; TCRdb keeps in-frame clones, though not all of them. The sample includes about 120,000 clones, roughly three quarters of them seen just once. Study-level results: A later analysis associated roughly 15,000 TCR beta sequences with HLA alleles at a 0.05 false discovery rate.

Concerning this clone itself: Antigen: not known.

V lost 4 bases and J lost 2, with 9 bases in between. The germline V gene encodes CDR1 ENHRY and CDR2 SYGVKD. The CDR3 is 14 residues long. This clonotype was sampled from a man younger than 40 in good health and CMV-seropositive. What was sequenced was PBMCs. The rearrangement uses TRBV10-3 and TRBJ1-5; the D is unclear. The CDR3 DNA sequence: TGTGCCATCAGTGGAGGGCAGCGCAATCAGCCCCAGCATTTT. Its protein product is CAISGGQRNQPQHF.